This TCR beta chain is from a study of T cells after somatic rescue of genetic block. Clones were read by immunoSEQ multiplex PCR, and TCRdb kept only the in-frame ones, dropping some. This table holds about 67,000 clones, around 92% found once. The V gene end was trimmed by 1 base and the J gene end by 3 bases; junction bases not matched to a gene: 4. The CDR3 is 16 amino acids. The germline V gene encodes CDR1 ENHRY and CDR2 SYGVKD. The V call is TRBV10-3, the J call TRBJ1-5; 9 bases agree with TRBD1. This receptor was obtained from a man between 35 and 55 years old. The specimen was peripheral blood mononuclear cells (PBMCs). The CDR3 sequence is CAISEWGTGTNQPQHF. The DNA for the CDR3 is TGTGCCATCAGTGAGTGGGGGACAGGGACCAATCAGCCCCAGCATTTT.